This T cell receptor (beta chain) came from a study of T-cell reconstitution after alpha-beta-depleted transplantation in children. Unique molecular identifiers featured in how the TCRbeta library was prepared. TCRdb used MiXCR to reprocess the PCR reads, holding one entry per CDR3 protein. Of fewer than 550,000 distinct CDR3 sequences listed, roughly a tenth are singletons. Germline trimming cut 3 bases from V and 2 bases from J; bases unmatched to any gene: 3. The CDR3 contains 15 residues. Germline lookup yields CDR1 SEHNR and CDR2 FQNEAQ (reference sequence). This clonotype has ten or more counts.

The sequence was collected from a child aged 2 to 10 with inherited bone marrow failure, due to receive a stem cell transplant. The chain employs TRBV7-9 and TRBJ2-5; 10 positions agree with TRBD2. The input for sequencing was PBMCs, taken before TCRalphabeta/CD19-depleted stem cell transplant. The CDR3 sequence is CASSLTSGYQETQYF. The CDR3 DNA is TGTGCCAGCAGCTTGACTAGCGGGTATCAAGAGACCCAGTACTTC.